This TCR beta chain appears in the sequencing data of a study of T cell responses to AZD1222 COVID-19 vaccine. Overall study results and limits: At study baseline, merely five or six AZD1222 recipients were seropositive. The study found vaccine-associated CD4 TCRs spanning spike, dominant at 160-218 and 743-854. Clonal diversity was possibly underestimated; the donors were predominantly white British and more often female.

The CDR3 is 13 amino acids. Germline-derived CDR1 and CDR2 are SQVTM and ANQGSEA. With 0 bases removed from V and 1 base from J, the gap between germline ends came to 6 bases. The protocol was immunoSEQ multiplex PCR, while the TCRdb copy is restricted to in-frame clones and leaves out a portion. This table holds roughly 130,000 clones, roughly nine tenths found once. This clone has a handful of counts. Its antigen remains unidentified. This clonotype was sampled from an adult in good health. Sequencing used peripheral blood, obtained on day 0 of AZD1222 vaccination. The rearrangement uses TRBV29-1 and TRBJ1-1; D unresolved. CDR3 sequence reads: CSVEDGWNTEAFF. In nucleotides, the CDR3 is TGCAGCGTTGAAGATGGTTGGAACACTGAAGCTTTCTTT.